Included here is one T cell receptor beta chain sequence, with context. Per the germline V gene, CDR1 is DFQATT and CDR2 is SNEGSKA (reference sequence). There are 14 residues in the CDR3. V lost 7 bases to trimming and J lost 2 bases; unmatched junction nucleotides: 4. Unique molecular identifiers were incorporated during preparation of the TCRbeta library. TCRdb redid the calling of the PCR reads with MiXCR, one entry per CDR3 protein. The sample shows about 640,000 distinct CDR3 sequences, roughly 13% of them seen only once. The record originates from a study of T-cell reconstitution after alpha-beta-depleted transplantation in children.

The chain combines TRBV20-1 with TRBJ2-7, with 14 bases aligning to TRBD2. The sample was PBMCs, mostly from graft donor cells, taken 360 days after TCRalphabeta/CD19-depleted stem cell transplant. This clonotype was obtained from a male patient aged 10 to 17 who had a stem cell transplant for acute myeloid leukemia, so the T cells may come from the graft donor. CDR3 nucleotides: TGCAGTGGCGCGACTAGCGGGAGGGCCTACGAGCAGTACTTC. Translation gives CSGATSGRAYEQYF.